This T cell receptor (beta chain) stems from a study of Tregs in tolerant kidney transplant recipients. Regarding the study as a whole: The most relevant donor-specific Treg TCRbeta repertoire apparently came from expansion with activated donor B cells. Changing PCR primers prevented nucleotide comparison between some patients' samples. Donor-specific Treg expansion exceeded global Treg expansion in tolerant patients, suggesting antigen drive.

The table came from immunoSEQ multiplex PCR; TCRdb's copy has only in-frame clones and leaves some out. The sample records more than 70,000 clones, 75% to 95% being singletons. Trimming cost V 2 bases and J 5 bases; bases outside gene matches: 6. The germline gives CDR1 KGHSH, CDR2 LQKENI. This CDR3 contains 16 residues. Mixed chimerism was transient after nonmyeloablative marrow transplants from related graft donors. Unstimulated Tregs (CD4+CD25+CD127-) and CD4+CD25- non-Tregs were sorted from PBMCs. On this clone: Its antigen is unidentified.

The specimen comprised CD4+ T cells from blood (PBMCs), sampled 24 months after the transplant. This clonotype was sampled from a human patient who received a combined kidney and bone marrow transplant. A share of the T cells may be of graft donor origin. The chain has TRBV18 and TRBJ2-2, with 9 bases identical to TRBD1. The CDR3 spells CASSPTGGALTGELFF. CDR3 nucleotide sequence: TGTGCCAGCTCACCAACAGGGGGCGCGTTGACCGGGGAGCTGTTTTTT.